This T cell receptor beta chain was sequenced during a study of identical twins. Study-wide results and limits: Some out-of-frame alpha sequences were shared by twins, and these showed excess low generation probability.

The germline V gene has CDR1 LGHDT and CDR2 YNNKEL (reference sequence). The CDR3 runs to 14 residues. Trimming took off 1 base at V and 4 bases at J, with 10 bases between the two ends. With respect to this clonotype: What it binds is unknown.

There were only healthy Caucasians among the donors. A single record per CDR3 protein comes from TCRdb applying MiXCR to the 5' RACE reads. This table holds some 460,000 distinct CDR3 sequences, 14% found once. The sample also formed part of further work on yellow fever vaccine responses in identical twins.

The TCR sequence derives from a woman under 30 in good health. Material for sequencing was CD4+ T cells sorted from blood. The chain uses TRBV3-1 and TRBJ2-5; D might be TRBD1 (6 bases). CDR3 protein: CASSQGRGTETQYF. The CDR3 DNA is TGTGCCAGCAGCCAAGGCAGGGGAACAGAGACCCAGTACTTC.